Listed here is a single T cell receptor beta chain. Its antigen is not identified. TCRdb re-derived calls from the RT-PCR reads in MiXCR, one entry per CDR3 protein. There are 800,000 to 1,000,000 distinct CDR3 sequences in the sample; over 20% occur only once, and 10% lies in the top ten. The entry originates in a study of response to subunit inactivated influenza vaccine. The CDR3 is 15 residues long. Germline CDR1 is LNHNV and CDR2 is YYDKDF (reference sequence). V lost 0 bases and J lost 3; bases outside the gene matches: 3. General study points: Authors suggested each seasonal flu vaccination may recruit only limited numbers of new T cells.

Sample: PBMCs from blood, taken around 5 days after vaccination. The chain uses TRBV15 and TRBJ2-7; 9 bases fit TRBD1. This receptor was taken from a man in his fifties who received an inactivated influenza vaccine. The CDR3 reads CATSRDGTGIYEQYF. For the CDR3, the DNA is TGTGCCACCAGCAGAGACGGGACAGGGATCTACGAGCAGTACTTC. The full variable domain, with the rest looked up from reference TRBV15 and TRBJ2-7, is DAMVIQNPRYQVTQFGKPVTLSCSQTLNHNVMYWYQQKSSQAPKLLFHYYDKDFNNEADTPDNFQSRRPNTSFCFLDIRSPGLGDTAMYLCATSRDGTGIYEQYFGPGTRLTVT.